This TCR beta chain was identified in a study of immune characterization of retroperitoneal liposarcoma (dated 2019 in TCRdb). Receptors were amplified or captured by PCR. TCRdb names NextSeq 500 as the instrument used. The raw public reads went through TCRdb reprocessing: fastp at Q25, MiXCR clone calling, in-frame beta chains kept. Entries that share a CDR3 protein sequence are merged under the most common genes and DNA. The sample table records roughly 20,000 distinct CDR3 sequences; 35% to 40% of these occur just once. Of the sample, 7.4% is held by the ten largest clones. In the case of this clonotype: Which antigen it targets is not known. Per-base qualities were not stored, and no clone one base away is much larger.

This receptor was obtained from a male donor with retroperitoneal liposarcoma. Source material: blood.

The CDR3 has the sequence CASSQRLAGEGDTQYF. The DNA sequence is as follows: TGTGCCAGCAGCCAGAGACTAGCGGGAGAAGGGGATACGCAGTATTTT. The rearranged chain carries TRBV12-3 or TRBV12-4 and TRBJ2-3, with 12 middle bases fitting TRBD2. Spanning cysteine to phenylalanine, the CDR3 consists of 16 amino acids. Only the CDR3 DNA stays, 48 bases, in frame from base 1. At the junction V is shortened by 6 bases and J by 6 bases; bases outside the gene matches: 10.